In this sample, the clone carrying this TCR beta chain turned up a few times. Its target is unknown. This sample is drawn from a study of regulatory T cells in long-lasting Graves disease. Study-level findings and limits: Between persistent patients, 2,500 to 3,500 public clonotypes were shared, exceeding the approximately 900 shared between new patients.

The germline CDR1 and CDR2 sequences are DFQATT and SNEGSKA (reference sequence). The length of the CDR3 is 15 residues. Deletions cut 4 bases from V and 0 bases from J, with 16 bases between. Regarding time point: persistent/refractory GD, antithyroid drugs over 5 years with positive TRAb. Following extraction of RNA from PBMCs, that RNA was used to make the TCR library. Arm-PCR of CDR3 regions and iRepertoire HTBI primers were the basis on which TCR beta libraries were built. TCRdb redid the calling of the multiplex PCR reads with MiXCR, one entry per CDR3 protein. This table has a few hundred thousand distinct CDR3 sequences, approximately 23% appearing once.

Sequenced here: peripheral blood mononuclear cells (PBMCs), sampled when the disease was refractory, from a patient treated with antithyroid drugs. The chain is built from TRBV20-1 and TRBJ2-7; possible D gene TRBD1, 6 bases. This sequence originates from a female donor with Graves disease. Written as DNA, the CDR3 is TGCAGTGCTACCCGCCCGACAGGTAGCTCCTACGAGCAGTACTTC. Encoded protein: CSATRPTGSSYEQYF.